These T cell receptor beta chains were read from a single sample in a study of cytomegalovirus exposure and HLA in healthy donors. Method: immunoSEQ multiplex PCR; TCRdb's copy keeps in-frame clones and lacks some. Seen here are about 100,000 clones, about 70% observed once, and the top ten hold less than 5%. The sequenced material came from PBMCs. These receptors were taken from a woman younger than 30 in good health and CMV-seropositive. Each CDR3 is given with its conserved first and last residue. Each record gives: J gene, clone size, V gene, D gene, CDR3 protein, CDR3 DNA. The D gene is left open where the match is weak. A clone size is listed for some rows: how often the clone was seen (once, few, many), or a class if it is expanded.

TRBJ2-7	few	TRBV28	TRBD2	CASSLRSSGSYEQYF	TGTGCCAGCAGTTTAAGATCTAGCGGGAGCTACGAGCAGTACTTC
TRBJ1-5	.	TRBV6-1	TRBD1	CASSGTGGPNQPQHF	TGTGCCAGCAGTGGCACAGGGGGTCCGAATCAGCCCCAGCATTTT
TRBJ1-2	.	TRBV6-5	TRBD1	CASREGARGGGYTF	TGTGCCAGCAGAGAGGGGGCCAGGGGAGGTGGCTACACCTTC
TRBJ1-4	.	TRBV4-2	.	CASSQVATGTTNEKLFF	TGTGCCAGCAGCCAAGTGGCTACAGGGACAACTAATGAAAAACTGTTTTTT
TRBJ2-5	few	TRBV10-2	TRBD2	CASRLTSGSGETQYF	TGCGCCAGCAGACTTACTAGCGGGAGTGGGGAGACCCAGTACTTC
TRBJ2-1	few	TRBV27	TRBD1	CASSWGQGAGSEQFF	TGTGCCAGCAGTTGGGGACAGGGGGCAGGGAGTGAGCAGTTCTTC
TRBJ2-1	.	TRBV30	TRBD2	CAWSAIGRAGNEQFF	TGTGCCTGGAGTGCAATCGGGAGGGCCGGGAATGAGCAGTTCTTC
TRBJ2-7	.	TRBV29-1	.	CSVGALYEQYF	TGCAGCGTTGGGGCGTTGTACGAGCAGTACTTC
TRBJ2-3	.	TRBV21-1	.	CASSKGTSGVCTDTQYF	TGTGCCAGCAGCAAAGGGACTAGCGGGGTATGCACAGATACGCAGTATTTT
TRBJ2-3	.	TRBV6-1	TRBD2	CASSDSGSFPDTQYF	TGTGCCAGCAGTGATAGCGGGAGTTTCCCAGATACGCAGTATTTT
TRBJ1-4	.	TRBV15	TRBD1	CATSRRTGALGEKLFF	TGTGCCACCAGCAGAAGAACAGGGGCCCTGGGTGAAAAACTGTTTTTT
TRBJ2-7	few	TRBV7-2	.	CASSSGGTWYF	TGTGCCAGCAGCAGCGGAGGGACTTGGTACTTC
TRBJ2-7	once	TRBV7-6	TRBD2	CASSLAASGRTVSYEQYF	TGTGCCAGCAGCTTAGCGGCTAGCGGGAGGACGGTCTCCTACGAGCAGTACTTC
TRBJ2-7	.	TRBV28	TRBD1	CASSPVFRDRGYEQYF	TGTGCCAGCAGCCCCGTTTTTAGAGACAGGGGCTACGAGCAGTACTTC
TRBJ2-7	.	TRBV7-7	TRBD2	CASSPMTSGSSYEQYF	TGTGCCAGCAGCCCCATGACTAGCGGGAGCTCCTACGAGCAGTACTTC
TRBJ1-3	.	TRBV30	TRBD1	CAWSGTGAGNTIYF	TGTGCCTGGAGTGGGACAGGGGCTGGAAACACCATATATTTT
TRBJ2-3	.	TRBV28	.	CASSTGLEATQYF	TGTGCCAGCAGTACCGGGCTGGAGGCTACGCAGTATTTT
TRBJ2-7	.	TRBV20-1	.	CSAPNSYEQYF	TGCAGTGCCCCGAATAGCTACGAGCAGTACTTC